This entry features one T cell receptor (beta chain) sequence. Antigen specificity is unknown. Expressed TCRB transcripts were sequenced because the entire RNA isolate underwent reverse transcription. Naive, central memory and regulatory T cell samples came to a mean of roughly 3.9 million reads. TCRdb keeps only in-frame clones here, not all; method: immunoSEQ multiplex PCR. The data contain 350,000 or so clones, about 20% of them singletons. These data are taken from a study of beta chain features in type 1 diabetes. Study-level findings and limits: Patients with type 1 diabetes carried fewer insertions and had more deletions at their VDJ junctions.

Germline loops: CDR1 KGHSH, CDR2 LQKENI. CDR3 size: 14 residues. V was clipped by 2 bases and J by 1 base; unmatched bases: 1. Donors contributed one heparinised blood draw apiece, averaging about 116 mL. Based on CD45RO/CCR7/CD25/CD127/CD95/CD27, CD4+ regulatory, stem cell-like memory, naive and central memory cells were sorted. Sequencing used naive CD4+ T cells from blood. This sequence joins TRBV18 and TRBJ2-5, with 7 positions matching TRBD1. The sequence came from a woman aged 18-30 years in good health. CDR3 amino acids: CASSPGTAQETQYF. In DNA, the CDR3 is TGTGCCAGCTCACCAGGGACAGCCCAAGAGACCCAGTACTTC.